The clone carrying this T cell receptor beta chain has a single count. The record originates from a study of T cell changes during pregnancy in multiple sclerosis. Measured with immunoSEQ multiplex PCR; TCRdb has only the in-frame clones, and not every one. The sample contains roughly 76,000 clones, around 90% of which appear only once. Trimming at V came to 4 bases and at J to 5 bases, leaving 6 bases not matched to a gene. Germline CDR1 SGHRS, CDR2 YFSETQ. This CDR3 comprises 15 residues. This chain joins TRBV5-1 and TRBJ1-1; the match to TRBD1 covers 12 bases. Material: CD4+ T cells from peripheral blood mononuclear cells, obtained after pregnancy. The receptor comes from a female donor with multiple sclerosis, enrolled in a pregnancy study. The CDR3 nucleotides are TGCGCCAGCAGCCCGGGACAGGGGGCTAAGACTGAAGCTTTCTTT. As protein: CASSPGQGAKTEAFF. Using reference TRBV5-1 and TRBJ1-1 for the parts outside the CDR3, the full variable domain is KAGVTQTPRYLIKTRGQQVTLSCSPISGHRSVSWYQQTPGQGLQFLFEYFSETQRNKGNFPGRFSGRQFSNSRSEMNVSTLELGDSALYLCASSPGQGAKTEAFFGQGTRLTVV.